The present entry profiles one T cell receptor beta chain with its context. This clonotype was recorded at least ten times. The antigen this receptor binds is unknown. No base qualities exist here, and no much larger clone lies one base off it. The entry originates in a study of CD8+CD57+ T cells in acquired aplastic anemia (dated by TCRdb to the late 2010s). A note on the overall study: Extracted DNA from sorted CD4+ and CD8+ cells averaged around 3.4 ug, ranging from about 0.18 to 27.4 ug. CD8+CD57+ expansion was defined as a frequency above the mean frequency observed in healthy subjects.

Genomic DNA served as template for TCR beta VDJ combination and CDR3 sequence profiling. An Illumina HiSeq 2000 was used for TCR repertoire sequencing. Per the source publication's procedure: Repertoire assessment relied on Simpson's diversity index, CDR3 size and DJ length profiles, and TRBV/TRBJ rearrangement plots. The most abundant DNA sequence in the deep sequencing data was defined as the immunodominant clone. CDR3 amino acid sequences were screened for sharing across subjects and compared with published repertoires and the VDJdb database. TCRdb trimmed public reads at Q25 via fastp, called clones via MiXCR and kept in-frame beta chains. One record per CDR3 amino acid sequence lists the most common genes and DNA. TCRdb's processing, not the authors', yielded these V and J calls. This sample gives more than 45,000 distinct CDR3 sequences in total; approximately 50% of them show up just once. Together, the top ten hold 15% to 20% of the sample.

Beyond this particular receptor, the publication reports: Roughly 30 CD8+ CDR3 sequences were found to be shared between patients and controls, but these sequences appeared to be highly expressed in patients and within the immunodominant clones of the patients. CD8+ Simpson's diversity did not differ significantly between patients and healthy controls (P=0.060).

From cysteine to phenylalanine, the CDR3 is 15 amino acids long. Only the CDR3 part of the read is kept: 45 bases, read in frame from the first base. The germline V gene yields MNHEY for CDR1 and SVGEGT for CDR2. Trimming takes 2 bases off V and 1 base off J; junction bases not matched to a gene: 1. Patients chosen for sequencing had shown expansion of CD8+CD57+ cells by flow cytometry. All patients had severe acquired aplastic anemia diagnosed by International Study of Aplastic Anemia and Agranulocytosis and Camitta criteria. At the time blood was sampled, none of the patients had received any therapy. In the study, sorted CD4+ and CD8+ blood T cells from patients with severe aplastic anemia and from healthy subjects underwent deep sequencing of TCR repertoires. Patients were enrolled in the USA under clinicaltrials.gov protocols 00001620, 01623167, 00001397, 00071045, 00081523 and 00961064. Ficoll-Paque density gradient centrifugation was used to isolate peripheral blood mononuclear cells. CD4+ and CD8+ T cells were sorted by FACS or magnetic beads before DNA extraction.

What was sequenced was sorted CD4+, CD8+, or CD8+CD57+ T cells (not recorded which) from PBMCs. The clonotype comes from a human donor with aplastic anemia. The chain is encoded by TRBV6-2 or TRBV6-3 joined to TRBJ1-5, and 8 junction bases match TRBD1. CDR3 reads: CASSYQGASNQPQHF. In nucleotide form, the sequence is TGTGCCAGCAGTTACCAGGGGGCGAGCAATCAGCCCCAGCATTTT.